The clone carrying this T cell receptor beta chain came up once. This entry comes from a study of Ad26.COV2.S vaccination and SARS-CoV-2 variants. Treatment reported: around 19 received Ad26.COV2.S at low or high dose, single or two shots; roughly five received placebo; per-sample allocation not given. Sampling was performed 63 days after the first vaccine or placebo injection. The shot given was an Ad26 vector that makes Wuhan-strain SARS-CoV-2 spike. TCRdb's copy holds only in-frame clones and misses some; the assay was immunoSEQ multiplex PCR. Of about 450,000 clones detected, roughly nine tenths appear once; the ten largest clones hold approximately 2.5%. This CDR3 region has 15 residues. The junction had 9 bases not matched to a gene; V was cut back by 4 bases and J by 5 bases. Germline V gene lookup returns CDR1 MNHEY and CDR2 SMNVEV (reference sequence).

The TCR comes from a person between 18 and 59 years old who received the Ad26.COV2.S COVID-19 vaccine or a placebo. The rearrangement links TRBV27 to TRBJ1-1; 8 bases map to TRBD1. Sequencing used peripheral blood, obtained in a trial of Ad26.COV2.S vaccine versus placebo. The CDR3 reads CASSSPDRAGTEAFF. The CDR3 nucleotides read TGTGCCAGCAGTTCTCCGGACAGGGCGGGGACTGAAGCTTTCTTT.